What follows are 12 T cell receptor beta chains derived from one specimen sequenced in a study of T cell responses to AZD1222 COVID-19 vaccine. Profiled with immunoSEQ multiplex PCR; TCRdb holds only in-frame clones, not every one. This table has about 120,000 clones, just under 95% appearing once. Here the sequenced sample was peripheral blood, taken on day 0 of AZD1222 vaccination. The origin of the receptors is an adult in good health.

This chain links TRBV27 with TRBJ1-1, with TRBD1 as a possible D gene (6 bases). V was cut by 3 bases and J by 8 bases, with 16 bases left in between. CDR1 and CDR2 from the germline V gene are MNHEY and SMNVEV (reference sequence). The CDR3 length is 14 residues. In DNA form, the CDR3 reads TGTGCCAGCAGTTTGTTGGGGGGCGACAGGGAAGCTTTCTTT. This translates into CASSLLGGDREAFF.

J is TRBJ1-1 and V is TRBV5-1, with D perhaps TRBD1 (5 bases). V was clipped by 0 bases and J by 4 bases, with 16 bases between them. The germline V gene encodes CDR1 SGHRS and CDR2 YFSETQ. This CDR3 is 16 amino acids long. CDR3: CASSLEGADGGTEAFF. CDR3 nucleotide sequence: TGCGCCAGCAGCTTGGAGGGAGCGGACGGGGGCACTGAAGCTTTCTTT. Combining the CDR3 with reference TRBV5-1 and TRBJ1-1 gives the whole variable domain KAGVTQTPRYLIKTRGQQVTLSCSPISGHRSVSWYQQTPGQGLQFLFEYFSETQRNKGNFPGRFSGRQFSNSRSEMNVSTLELGDSALYLCASSLEGADGGTEAFFGQGTRLTVV.

The chain is built from TRBV2 and TRBJ1-1; 7 positions match TRBD1. V was clipped by 5 bases and J by 7 bases; unmatched bases: 7. Germline CDR1 is SNHLY and CDR2 is FYNNEI. The CDR3 has 13 amino acids. CDR3 coding DNA: TGTGCCAGCAGTTTACAGGGGAACGGTGAAGCTTTCTTT. Protein product: CASSLQGNGEAFF. The complete variable domain, with remaining parts taken from reference TRBV2 and TRBJ1-1, reads EPEVTQTPSHQVTQMGQEVILRCVPISNHLYFYWYRQILGQKVEFLVSFYNNEISEKSEIFDDQFSVERPDGSNFTLKIRSTKLEDSAMYFCASSLQGNGEAFFGQGTRLTVV.

The chain carries TRBV19 and TRBJ2-1, with TRBD1 as a possible D gene (5 bases). The CDR3 has 14 amino acids. Trimming pared 4 bases from V and 5 bases from J, leaving 12 bases between. The V gene's germline CDR1 is LNHDA and CDR2 SQIVND (reference sequence). The CDR3: CASSTQDRNNEQFF. CDR3 DNA sequence: TGTGCCAGTAGTACCCAAGACAGAAACAATGAGCAGTTCTTC.

The chain couples TRBV5-8 to TRBJ1-3; D is ambiguous. V shed 3 bases and J shed 4 bases, with 8 bases lying between them. CDR3 length: 13 residues. Germline V lookup: CDR1 SGHTS, CDR2 YDEGEE. The CDR3 region is CASSYQQGNTIYF. The CDR3 DNA reads as TGTGCCAGCAGCTATCAACAGGGAAACACCATATATTTT.

This sequence joins TRBV10-2 and TRBJ2-7; D might be TRBD1 (6 bases). The CDR3 is 16 residues long. With 2 bases removed from V and 6 bases from J, the gap between germline ends came to 20 bases. Germline V CDR1 and CDR2: WSHSY, SAAADI. The CDR3 nucleotides read TGCGCCAGCAGTGAGGTAGAGATAGTGGGGGCCAGCGAGCAGTACTTC. Its translation is CASSEVEIVGASEQYF.

V is TRBV28 and J is TRBJ1-2, with 9 positions matching TRBD1. With 6 bases clipped from V and 4 bases from J, the junction kept 6 bases outside the gene matches. Germline V gene sequence: CDR1 MDHEN, CDR2 SYDVKM. This CDR3 comprises 14 residues. The CDR3 spells CASSPGQGPYGYTF. As DNA, the CDR3 is TGTGCCAGCAGCCCGGGACAGGGACCCTATGGCTACACCTTC.

V and J are TRBV3-1 (or the pseudogene TRBV3-2) and TRBJ2-5, with a weak D call TRBD2 (6 bases). The CDR3 sequence is 15 residues long. The V gene lost 1 base and the J gene lost 7 bases, with 16 bases spanning the gap. Germline assignment: CDR1 LGHDT and CDR2 YNNKEL (reference sequence). The CDR3 nucleotides are TGTGCCAGCAGCCAAGGGGACTGGGCAGAAGGGACCCAGTACTTC. This encodes CASSQGDWAEGTQYF.

The V call is TRBV18, the J call TRBJ2-5; 10 positions agree with TRBD1. The CDR3 runs 14 residues. V lost 6 bases to trimming and J lost 5 bases; unmatched junction nucleotides: 6. Germline-derived CDR1 and CDR2 are KGHSH and LQKENI. CDR3 in amino acids: CASSQTGGRETQYF. Written as DNA, the CDR3 is TGTGCCAGCTCCCAGACAGGGGGCAGGGAGACCCAGTACTTC.

For the CDR3, the DNA is TGTGCCAGCAGTTACCGGACAGCGAAGCGATCTAACACTGAAGCTTTCTTT. It is translated as CASSYRTAKRSNTEAFF. The V and J genes are TRBV6-2 or TRBV6-3 and TRBJ1-1; TRBD1 is a possible D gene (6 bases). CDR1 and CDR2 from the germline V gene are MNHEY and SVGEGT. Trimming shortened V by 2 bases and J by 2 bases, and 18 bases separated the two germline ends. The CDR3 has 17 residues.

CDR3: CASRTSGNYNEQFF. The CDR3 DNA reads as TGCGCCAGCAGGACTAGCGGGAACTACAATGAGCAGTTCTTC. V usage is TRBV5-1 and J usage is TRBJ2-1; 11 bases map to TRBD2. Germline CDR1 reads SGHRS; CDR2 reads YFSETQ. The V gene end was trimmed by 5 bases and the J gene end by 3 bases; junction bases not matched to a gene: 1. The CDR3 consists of 14 residues.

The gene calls are TRBV5-1 and TRBJ2-1, with 7 bases lining up with TRBD2. In germline, CDR1 is SGHRS, CDR2 YFSETQ. The CDR3 consists of 13 residues. Losses at the gene ends were 5 bases for V and 6 bases for J; bases not matched to a gene: 5. The CDR3 is CASRVSGGNEQFF. The DNA for the CDR3 is TGCGCCAGCAGAGTTTCGGGAGGCAATGAGCAGTTCTTC.